A selection of T cell receptor beta chains follows, all from one sample in a study of blood T cell repertoires in COVID-19. Sequenced by immunoSEQ multiplex PCR; TCRdb stores in-frame clones only, minus some. The sample includes roughly 200,000 clones, about 88% seen only once; the top ten take over 15%. The sequenced sample consisted of peripheral blood. The receptors shown here come from a middle-aged man with COVID-19, enrolled during active disease. Each CDR3 is given with its conserved first and last residue. Each record gives: J gene, D gene, V gene, clone size, CDR3 DNA, CDR3 protein. D genes are given only for firm matches. Clone size is not always given. Where it is, it says once, few, many or a class for expanded clones.

j_call: TRBJ1-2
d_call: TRBD1
v_call: TRBV27
clone_size: -
cdr3_nt: TGTGCCAGCTCAACGGGACAGGGGAACTATGGCTACACCTTC
cdr3_aa: CASSTGQGNYGYTF

j_call: TRBJ2-7
d_call: -
v_call: TRBV9
clone_size: once
cdr3_nt: TGTGCCAGCAGCGTAGATGGGCCCTACGAGCAGTACTTC
cdr3_aa: CASSVDGPYEQYF

j_call: TRBJ2-3
d_call: -
v_call: TRBV3-1/TRBV3-2
clone_size: -
cdr3_nt: TGTGCCTCCGCGAGGGGGGGGGTCACAGATACGCAGTATTTT
cdr3_aa: CASARGGVTDTQYF

j_call: TRBJ2-3
d_call: -
v_call: TRBV27
clone_size: -
cdr3_nt: TGTGCCAGCAGCGAGGCGGATACAGATACGCAGTATTTT
cdr3_aa: CASSEADTDTQYF

j_call: TRBJ2-7
d_call: -
v_call: TRBV2
clone_size: -
cdr3_nt: TGTGCCAGCAGTGACCCGAGGGGGGGTAAGCAGTACTTC
cdr3_aa: CASSDPRGGKQYF

j_call: TRBJ2-5
d_call: -
v_call: TRBV2
clone_size: -
cdr3_nt: TGTGCCAGCGCGGGGGAGACCCAGTACTTC
cdr3_aa: CASAGETQYF

j_call: TRBJ2-2
d_call: -
v_call: TRBV7-3
clone_size: -
cdr3_nt: TGTGCCAGCAGCACCGCGGGCGGCGCGAACACCGGGGAGCTGTTTTTT
cdr3_aa: CASSTAGGANTGELFF

j_call: TRBJ2-7
d_call: -
v_call: TRBV5-5
clone_size: -
cdr3_nt: TGTGCCAGCAGCTTGGTGGAGGGACTGTACGAGCAGTACTTC
cdr3_aa: CASSLVEGLYEQYF

j_call: TRBJ2-7
d_call: TRBD1
v_call: TRBV11-2
clone_size: -
cdr3_nt: TGTGCCAGCAGCAGAGGACAGGGGGGCGTGAACGAGCAGTACTTC
cdr3_aa: CASSRGQGGVNEQYF

j_call: TRBJ2-1
d_call: TRBD1
v_call: TRBV7-8
clone_size: -
cdr3_nt: TGTGCCAGCAGAAAAGTATCCCCGGGACAGGGGGCTGACAATGAGCAGTTCTTC
cdr3_aa: CASRKVSPGQGADNEQFF

j_call: TRBJ1-4
d_call: TRBD1
v_call: TRBV19
clone_size: -
cdr3_nt: TGTGCCAGCCGACAGGGGGCGATTGAAAAACTGTTTTTT
cdr3_aa: CASRQGAIEKLFF

j_call: TRBJ2-5
d_call: TRBD1
v_call: TRBV14
clone_size: -
cdr3_nt: TGTGCCAGCAGCCAAAGTAAGAGCGGACAGGGAAGACCTACTATTTATCAAGAGACCCAGTACTTC
cdr3_aa: CASSQSKSGQGRPTIYQETQYF

j_call: TRBJ2-7
d_call: TRBD1
v_call: TRBV7-9
clone_size: once
cdr3_nt: TGTGCCAGCAGCCCCTGGGACAGGGACTACGAGCAGTACTTC
cdr3_aa: CASSPWDRDYEQYF

j_call: TRBJ2-5
d_call: TRBD1
v_call: TRBV7-8
clone_size: few
cdr3_nt: TGTGCCAGCAGCTTAGACCAGGGGGCTGGGGAGACCCAGTACTTC
cdr3_aa: CASSLDQGAGETQYF

j_call: TRBJ1-6
d_call: TRBD1
v_call: TRBV10-3
clone_size: -
cdr3_nt: TGTGCCATCAGTGAAAATCCCGGGACAGGGAATTCACCCCTCCACTTT
cdr3_aa: CAISENPGTGNSPLHF

j_call: TRBJ1-4
d_call: -
v_call: TRBV3-1/TRBV3-2
clone_size: -
cdr3_nt: TGTGCCAGCAGCCAAAGGAAAGGGGGAGCCGAAAAACTGTTTTTT
cdr3_aa: CASSQRKGGAEKLFF

j_call: TRBJ2-1
d_call: -
v_call: TRBV5-8
clone_size: -
cdr3_nt: TGTGCCAGCAGCTCAATCACACGCGGGAACACCCGACCATCACGTGAGCAGTTCTTC
cdr3_aa: CASSSITRGNTRPSREQFF

j_call: TRBJ2-7
d_call: TRBD2
v_call: TRBV5-6
clone_size: -
cdr3_nt: TGTGCCAGCAGCCGGGTAGCGGGAGCCGGCGAGCAGTACTTC
cdr3_aa: CASSRVAGAGEQYF

j_call: TRBJ2-3
d_call: TRBD2
v_call: TRBV5-4
clone_size: few
cdr3_nt: TGTGCCAGCAGCTTGGAATTCGGGGGGTATGATACGCAGTATTTT
cdr3_aa: CASSLEFGGYDTQYF

j_call: TRBJ1-3
d_call: TRBD1
v_call: TRBV4-3
clone_size: -
cdr3_nt: TGCGCCAGCAGCCAGGACAGGGAAAACACCATATATTTT
cdr3_aa: CASSQDRENTIYF

j_call: TRBJ2-1
d_call: TRBD1
v_call: TRBV6-5
clone_size: -
cdr3_nt: TGTGCCAGCAGTTACGAGGGGGCTAACTACAATGAGCAGTTCTTC
cdr3_aa: CASSYEGANYNEQFF

j_call: TRBJ1-1
d_call: -
v_call: TRBV18
clone_size: -
cdr3_nt: TGTGCCAGCTCACCAACACAGAACACTGAAGCTTTCTTT
cdr3_aa: CASSPTQNTEAFF

j_call: TRBJ1-1
d_call: -
v_call: TRBV7-2
clone_size: -
cdr3_nt: TGTGCCAGCAGCTCCCAGGTGGACACTGAAGCTTTCTTT
cdr3_aa: CASSSQVDTEAFF

j_call: TRBJ1-5
d_call: -
v_call: TRBV15
clone_size: few
cdr3_nt: TGTGCCACCAGGTCGGAAGGTCAGGGTAATCAGCCCCAGCATTTT
cdr3_aa: CATRSEGQGNQPQHF

j_call: TRBJ1-1
d_call: TRBD1
v_call: TRBV7-2
clone_size: -
cdr3_nt: TGTGCCAGTTTGCCTGGGACAGCGAACACTGAAGCTTTCTTT
cdr3_aa: CASLPGTANTEAFF

j_call: TRBJ2-3
d_call: TRBD2
v_call: TRBV18
clone_size: -
cdr3_nt: TGTGCCAGCTCACCACGGGCGGGAGGGGCAGATACGCAGTATTTT
cdr3_aa: CASSPRAGGADTQYF

j_call: TRBJ2-1
d_call: -
v_call: TRBV5-1
clone_size: -
cdr3_nt: TGCGCCAGCAGGTCTCCGACTAGACATGAGCAGTTCTTC
cdr3_aa: CASRSPTRHEQFF

j_call: TRBJ1-2
d_call: -
v_call: TRBV6-5
clone_size: -
cdr3_nt: TGTGCCAGCGACGGAACAGCTAACTATGGCTACACCTTC
cdr3_aa: CASDGTANYGYTF

j_call: TRBJ2-3
d_call: -
v_call: TRBV27
clone_size: -
cdr3_nt: TGTGCCAGCAGTTTTGGGGAGCCTTCCACAGATACGCAGTATTTT
cdr3_aa: CASSFGEPSTDTQYF

j_call: TRBJ1-2
d_call: -
v_call: TRBV29-1
clone_size: -
cdr3_nt: TGCAGCGTTGAAGGCAGGGTCCGTCGGGGCTACACCTTC
cdr3_aa: CSVEGRVRRGYTF

j_call: TRBJ2-2
d_call: -
v_call: TRBV7-3
clone_size: -
cdr3_nt: TGTGCCAGCAGCCCAGGGGGGCCGCCGACCGGGGAGCTGTTTTTT
cdr3_aa: CASSPGGPPTGELFF

j_call: TRBJ2-5
d_call: -
v_call: TRBV18
clone_size: -
cdr3_nt: TGTGCCAGCTCACCACGGGCAGAAGAGACCCAGTACTTC
cdr3_aa: CASSPRAEETQYF

j_call: TRBJ2-5
d_call: -
v_call: TRBV5-1
clone_size: -
cdr3_nt: TGCGCCAGCAGCGAGGGACACGGGGAGACCCAGTACTTC
cdr3_aa: CASSEGHGETQYF

j_call: TRBJ2-1
d_call: TRBD1
v_call: TRBV2
clone_size: -
cdr3_nt: TGTGCCAGCACCGGGACAGGGAATGAGCAGTTCTTC
cdr3_aa: CASTGTGNEQFF

j_call: TRBJ2-1
d_call: TRBD1
v_call: TRBV7-8
clone_size: few
cdr3_nt: TGTGCCAGCAGCTTAGCGCAGGGGGTTAGGGACAATGAGCAGTTCTTC
cdr3_aa: CASSLAQGVRDNEQFF

j_call: TRBJ2-7
d_call: TRBD2
v_call: TRBV27
clone_size: once
cdr3_nt: TGTGCCAGCAGTTTATCTGGGGGGGAAGACTACGAGCAGTACTTC
cdr3_aa: CASSLSGGEDYEQYF

j_call: TRBJ2-5
d_call: TRBD2
v_call: TRBV19
clone_size: -
cdr3_nt: TGTGCCAGTAGTATTGCGATAGCGGGAGGGCGGGAGACCCAGTACTTC
cdr3_aa: CASSIAIAGGRETQYF

j_call: TRBJ1-5
d_call: -
v_call: TRBV7-9
clone_size: -
cdr3_nt: TGTGCCAGCAGCTTAGAAACGGGAACAGGCAATCAGCCCCAGCATTTT
cdr3_aa: CASSLETGTGNQPQHF

j_call: TRBJ2-2
d_call: TRBD2
v_call: TRBV9
clone_size: few
cdr3_nt: TGTGCCAGCAGCGTAGCCAGCGGGGGGGCGAACACCGGGGAGCTGTTTTTT
cdr3_aa: CASSVASGGANTGELFF

j_call: TRBJ2-7
d_call: TRBD1
v_call: TRBV7-2
clone_size: -
cdr3_nt: TGTGCCAGCAGCTTCACCGGGACAGGTCGCTACGAGCAGTACTTC
cdr3_aa: CASSFTGTGRYEQYF

j_call: TRBJ1-1
d_call: -
v_call: TRBV7-2
clone_size: -
cdr3_nt: TGTGCCAGCAGCTACCATACAGGATACACTGAAGCTTTCTTT
cdr3_aa: CASSYHTGYTEAFF

j_call: TRBJ1-2
d_call: -
v_call: TRBV28
clone_size: -
cdr3_nt: TGTGCCAGCAGTCAAAACCCGGACAGTAACTATGGCTACACCTTC
cdr3_aa: CASSQNPDSNYGYTF

j_call: TRBJ2-6
d_call: TRBD1
v_call: TRBV10-3
clone_size: -
cdr3_nt: TGTGCCATCAGTGACTCAGGACAGGCGTACTCTGGGGCCAACGTCCTGACTTTC
cdr3_aa: CAISDSGQAYSGANVLTF

j_call: TRBJ2-7
d_call: TRBD1
v_call: TRBV19
clone_size: -
cdr3_nt: TGTGCCAGTAGCCTAGGGGGGACAGGGGCCTACGAGCAGTACTTC
cdr3_aa: CASSLGGTGAYEQYF

j_call: TRBJ1-2
d_call: -
v_call: TRBV2
clone_size: -
cdr3_nt: TGTGCCAGCAGTGAGGAGGACAACTATGGCTACACCTTC
cdr3_aa: CASSEEDNYGYTF

j_call: TRBJ2-3
d_call: -
v_call: TRBV11-2
clone_size: few
cdr3_nt: TGTGCCAGCAGCTTCGGGGTGGGGAGCGCAGATACGCAGTATTTT
cdr3_aa: CASSFGVGSADTQYF

j_call: TRBJ1-1
d_call: -
v_call: TRBV12-3/TRBV12-4
clone_size: -
cdr3_nt: TGTGCCAGCAGTTCTAGTATAAACACTGAAGCTTTCTTT
cdr3_aa: CASSSSINTEAFF

j_call: TRBJ2-2
d_call: TRBD2
v_call: TRBV28
clone_size: -
cdr3_nt: TGTGCCAGCAGTTTGAGTTTGGTAGCGGGGCTAAGGGAGCTGTTTTTT
cdr3_aa: CASSLSLVAGLRELFF

j_call: TRBJ2-5
d_call: TRBD2
v_call: TRBV7-2
clone_size: -
cdr3_nt: TGTGCCAGCAGCTTAAGACTAGCGGAGACCCAGTACTTC
cdr3_aa: CASSLRLAETQYF

j_call: TRBJ2-5
d_call: TRBD2
v_call: TRBV6-2/TRBV6-3
clone_size: -
cdr3_nt: TGTGCCAGCAGTTACTCTTTAGCGGGGGGCCCTCAAGAGACCCAGTACTTC
cdr3_aa: CASSYSLAGGPQETQYF

j_call: TRBJ2-5
d_call: TRBD1
v_call: TRBV7-8
clone_size: -
cdr3_nt: TGTGCCAGCAGAAAACAGGGGCGCATTCCCCAAGAGACCCAGTACTTC
cdr3_aa: CASRKQGRIPQETQYF

j_call: TRBJ1-2
d_call: -
v_call: TRBV5-1
clone_size: -
cdr3_nt: TGCGCCAGCAGCTTGGACGGGGATCTTAACTATGGCTACACCTTC
cdr3_aa: CASSLDGDLNYGYTF

j_call: TRBJ2-1
d_call: -
v_call: TRBV5-5
clone_size: -
cdr3_nt: TGTGCCAGCAGCTTGGCCGGTGCGGTTGTGAATGAGCAGTTCTTC
cdr3_aa: CASSLAGAVVNEQFF

j_call: TRBJ2-5
d_call: -
v_call: TRBV18
clone_size: -
cdr3_nt: TGTGCCAGCTCATCTCAGCGGAGGAGAGGAGAGACCCAGTACTTC
cdr3_aa: CASSSQRRRGETQYF

j_call: TRBJ2-7
d_call: TRBD1
v_call: TRBV10-3
clone_size: -
cdr3_nt: TGTGCCATCAGCGCTCCAGGACAGGGTAACGACGAGCAGTACTTC
cdr3_aa: CAISAPGQGNDEQYF

j_call: TRBJ1-6
d_call: TRBD1
v_call: TRBV28
clone_size: -
cdr3_nt: TGTGCCAGCAGAGGACCTGGGACAGGGTATTCACCCCTCCACTTT
cdr3_aa: CASRGPGTGYSPLHF

j_call: TRBJ2-7
d_call: TRBD2
v_call: TRBV5-1
clone_size: -
cdr3_nt: TGCGCCAGCAGCTTGGGACTAGCGGGAGATAAGCAGTACTTC
cdr3_aa: CASSLGLAGDKQYF

j_call: TRBJ2-3
d_call: -
v_call: TRBV19
clone_size: -
cdr3_nt: TGTGCCAGTAGTATAGTTGCTAGGCGGCCAGATACGCAGTATTTT
cdr3_aa: CASSIVARRPDTQYF

j_call: TRBJ1-6
d_call: TRBD1
v_call: TRBV7-9
clone_size: -
cdr3_nt: TGTGCCAGCAGCCCCGGGACAGGGAGCTCCTATAATTCACCCCTCCACTTT
cdr3_aa: CASSPGTGSSYNSPLHF